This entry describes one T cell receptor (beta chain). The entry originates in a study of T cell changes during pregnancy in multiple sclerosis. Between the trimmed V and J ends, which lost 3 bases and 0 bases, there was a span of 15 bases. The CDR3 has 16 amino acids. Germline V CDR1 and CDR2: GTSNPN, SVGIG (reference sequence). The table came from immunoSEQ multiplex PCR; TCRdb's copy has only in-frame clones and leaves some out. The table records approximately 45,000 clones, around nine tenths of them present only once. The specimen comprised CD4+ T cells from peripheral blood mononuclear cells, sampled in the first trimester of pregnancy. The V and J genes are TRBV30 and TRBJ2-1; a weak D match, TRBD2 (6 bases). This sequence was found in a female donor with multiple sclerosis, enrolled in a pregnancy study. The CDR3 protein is CAWRGAGPSSYNEQFF. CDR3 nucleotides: TGTGCCTGGAGGGGAGCGGGCCCAAGCTCCTACAATGAGCAGTTCTTC.